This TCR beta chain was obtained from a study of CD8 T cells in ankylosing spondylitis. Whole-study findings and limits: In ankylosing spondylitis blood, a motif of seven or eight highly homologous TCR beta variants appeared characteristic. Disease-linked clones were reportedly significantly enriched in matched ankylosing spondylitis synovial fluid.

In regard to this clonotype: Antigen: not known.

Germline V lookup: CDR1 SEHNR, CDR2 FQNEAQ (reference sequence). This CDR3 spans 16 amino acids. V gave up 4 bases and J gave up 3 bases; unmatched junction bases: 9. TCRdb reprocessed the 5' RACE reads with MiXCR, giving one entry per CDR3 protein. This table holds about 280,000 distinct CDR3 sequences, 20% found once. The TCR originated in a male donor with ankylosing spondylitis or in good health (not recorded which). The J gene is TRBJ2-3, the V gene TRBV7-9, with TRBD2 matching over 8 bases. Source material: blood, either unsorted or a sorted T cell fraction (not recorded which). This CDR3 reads CASSWGGAGATDTQYF. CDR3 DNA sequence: TGTGCCAGCAGCTGGGGTGGAGCGGGAGCGACAGATACGCAGTATTTT.